The rows below give T cell receptor beta chains drawn from one sample of a study of T cell repertoires in cytomegalovirus infection. TCRdb recomputed calls from the reads with MiXCR, one row per CDR3 protein. This table holds 450,000 to 600,000 distinct CDR3 sequences, around 30% found once. The antigens these receptors bind are not known. The sequencing here drew on cultured PBMCs, taken from culture after CMV antigen stimulation. All receptors come from a human donor in good health (CMV status not recorded). Some clones in this sample may be carry-over from other donors' samples. Both conserved end residues are part of each CDR3. D genes are given only for firm matches. A clone size is listed for some rows: how often the clone was seen (once, few, many), or a class if it is expanded.

j_call clone_size d_call v_call cdr3_aa cdr3_nt
TRBJ1-1 many NA TRBV7-2 CASSPFRIRDTEAFF TGTGCCAGCAGCCCTTTCAGGATTCGGGACACTGAAGCTTTCTTT
TRBJ2-7 many NA TRBV7-2 CASSLELLNYEQYF TGTGCCAGCAGCTTAGAGTTACTAAACTACGAGCAGTACTTC
TRBJ2-3 NA NA TRBV20-1 CSAREWRRGTDTQYF TGCAGTGCTAGAGAGTGGCGGAGGGGCACAGATACGCAGTATTTT
TRBJ1-4 few NA TRBV10-3 CATRPSDATNEKLFF TGTGCCACCCGACCCTCGGATGCAACTAATGAAAAACTGTTTTTT
TRBJ1-1 NA NA TRBV25-1 CASRGWGSDTEAFF TGTGCCTCCAGGGGATGGGGGAGCGACACTGAAGCTTTCTTT
TRBJ1-5 NA NA TRBV19 CASSIGRGDSNQPQHF TGTGCCAGTAGTATTGGACGAGGGGATAGCAATCAGCCCCAGCATTTT
TRBJ1-2 NA NA TRBV28 CASSFGRSTYGYTF TGTGCCAGCAGTTTCGGACGGTCGACCTATGGCTACACCTTC
TRBJ2-2 few TRBD2 TRBV10-3 CASLAGPNTGELFF TGTGCCTCTTTAGCGGGACCGAACACCGGGGAGCTGTTTTTT
TRBJ2-3 NA NA TRBV5-4 CASSSDNWGTDTQYF TGTGCCAGCAGCTCGGACAACTGGGGAACAGATACGCAGTATTTT
TRBJ1-6 NA NA TRBV10-3 CAISAGEHNSPLHF TGTGCCATCAGTGCGGGGGAGCATAATTCACCCCTCCACTTT
TRBJ2-1 NA TRBD2 TRBV6-2/TRBV6-3 CASSYSALAGFYNEQFF TGTGCCAGCAGTTACTCCGCCCTAGCGGGATTCTACAATGAGCAGTTCTTC
TRBJ2-3 NA TRBD2 TRBV7-2 CASSVGGSADTQYF TGTGCCAGCAGCGTGGGAGGGAGTGCAGATACGCAGTATTTT
TRBJ2-1 many NA TRBV7-9 CASSLGRGPSSYNEQFF TGTGCCAGCAGCTTAGGTCGGGGACCCAGCTCCTACAATGAGCAGTTCTTC
TRBJ2-2 NA NA TRBV24-1 CATARYTGELFF TGTGCCACCGCTCGCTACACCGGGGAGCTGTTTTTT
TRBJ2-2 NA NA TRBV4-2 CASSQRLAGELFF TGTGCCAGCAGCCAACGACTAGCCGGGGAGCTGTTTTTT
TRBJ1-1 NA TRBD1 TRBV4-1 CASSPKGQGPADTEAFF TGTGCCAGCAGCCCGAAGGGACAGGGGCCAGCGGACACTGAAGCTTTCTTT
TRBJ1-2 few TRBD1 TRBV7-2 CASSQTGEDGYTF TGTGCCAGCAGCCAAACAGGGGAGGATGGCTACACCTTC
TRBJ1-1 few NA TRBV7-2 CASSPPGRLNTEAFF TGTGCCAGCAGCCCCCCCGGACGTTTGAACACTGAAGCTTTCTTT
TRBJ2-3 NA NA TRBV28 CASSLNRDKGADTQYF TGTGCCAGCAGTCTAAACCGGGACAAGGGGGCAGATACGCAGTATTTT
TRBJ2-1 few NA TRBV20-1 CSARNPRGWEQFF TGCAGTGCTAGGAACCCACGGGGGTGGGAGCAGTTCTTC
TRBJ1-5 NA NA TRBV12-3/TRBV12-4 CATGRGGNQPQHF TGTGCCACCGGAAGGGGTGGTAATCAGCCCCAGCATTTT
TRBJ2-1 NA TRBD2 TRBV5-1 CASTDKGARGGSLAGGPREQFF TGCGCCAGCACCGACAAGGGGGCGCGGGGGGGGTCATTAGCGGGAGGGCCTCGTGAGCAGTTCTTC
TRBJ1-5 few NA TRBV12-3/TRBV12-4 CASSFAGIDQPQHF TGTGCCAGCAGTTTCGCAGGGATAGATCAGCCCCAGCATTTT
TRBJ2-3 NA TRBD1 TRBV6-2/TRBV6-3 CASSSTGSAQYF TGTGCCAGCAGTTCGACAGGGTCAGCGCAGTATTTT
TRBJ2-1 once TRBD2 TRBV5-1 CASSPGLAGEWEQFF TGCGCCAGCAGCCCGGGACTAGCGGGAGAGTGGGAGCAGTTCTTC
TRBJ1-6 few TRBD1 TRBV7-2 CASSPLTGANSPLHF TGTGCCAGCAGCCCCTTAACAGGGGCAAATTCACCCCTCCACTTT
TRBJ1-2 once NA TRBV6-6 CASRGKTDLTTDDYGYTF TGTGCCAGCAGAGGAAAGACGGACCTAACGACGGACGACTATGGCTACACCTTC
TRBJ1-1 NA NA TRBV12-3/TRBV12-4 CATYRDRLAFF TGTGCCACATACAGGGACCGCCTGGCTTTCTTT
TRBJ2-1 few TRBD1 TRBV12-3/TRBV12-4 CASSLDLGGDRGNEQFF TGTGCCAGCAGTTTAGATCTGGGGGGTGACAGGGGCAATGAGCAGTTCTTC
TRBJ1-6 NA NA TRBV25-1 CASSEIPEENSPLHF TGTGCCAGCAGTGAAATCCCGGAGGAGAATTCACCCCTCCACTTT
TRBJ2-5 NA NA TRBV27 CASRATPGRPSETQYF TGTGCCAGCAGAGCTACTCCGGGACGGCCTTCGGAGACCCAGTACTTC
TRBJ2-5 NA TRBD2 TRBV11-2 CATRSGSPPPFAETQYF TGTGCCACCCGAAGCGGGAGCCCACCTCCCTTCGCAGAGACCCAGTACTTC
TRBJ1-2 few TRBD1 TRBV7-6 CASSRDSQGGYTF TGTGCCAGCAGCCGGGACAGCCAAGGTGGCTACACCTTC
TRBJ2-7 NA NA TRBV19 CASSFQTQSRGYEQYF TGTGCCAGTAGTTTCCAGACTCAGTCCCGCGGCTACGAGCAGTACTTC
TRBJ2-1 NA TRBD2 TRBV5-4 CARGLAGGPSYEQFF TGTGCCCGCGGGCTAGCGGGAGGGCCCTCGTATGAGCAGTTCTTC
TRBJ1-4 NA NA TRBV7-4 CASSLAQGSRQTNEKLFF TGTGCCAGCAGCTTAGCCCAAGGGTCGAGACAGACTAATGAAAAACTGTTTTTT
TRBJ2-4 few TRBD1 TRBV5-4 CASSSRDSQNIQYF TGTGCCAGCAGCTCTAGGGACAGCCAAAACATTCAGTACTTC
TRBJ2-7 NA NA TRBV4-2 CASSQSGRVMNEQYF TGTGCCAGCAGCCAATCGGGCAGGGTGATGAACGAGCAGTACTTC
TRBJ1-1 NA NA TRBV9 CASSPREGGEAFF TGTGCCAGCAGCCCCCGGGAGGGAGGTGAAGCTTTCTTT
TRBJ2-1 NA TRBD2 TRBV6-2/TRBV6-3 CASSYGGTSGRHEQFF TGTGCCAGCAGTTACGGGGGGACTAGCGGGAGACATGAGCAGTTCTTC
TRBJ1-3 NA TRBD1 TRBV7-2 CASRPRTGGLIGNTIYF TGTGCCAGCAGACCTAGGACAGGGGGCTTGATTGGAAACACCATATATTTT
TRBJ1-2 NA NA TRBV7-2 CASSLAYRVAYGYTF TGTGCCAGCAGCTTAGCGTACAGGGTGGCTTATGGCTACACCTTC
TRBJ2-5 NA NA TRBV6-1 CASDQLMEETQYF TGTGCCAGCGACCAGTTGATGGAAGAGACCCAGTACTTC
TRBJ2-4 once NA TRBV7-9 CASSSILAKNIQYF TGTGCCAGCAGTTCGATCCTAGCCAAAAACATTCAGTACTTC
TRBJ2-3 many NA TRBV12-3/TRBV12-4 CASSPGLAVHSDTQYF TGTGCCAGCAGTCCAGGGTTAGCGGTTCACTCAGATACGCAGTATTTT
TRBJ2-1 few NA TRBV6-1 CASSGPEQFF TGTGCCAGCAGTGGCCCGGAGCAGTTCTTC
TRBJ2-3 NA NA TRBV7-2 CASSLGGTREDTQYF TGTGCCAGCAGCCTGGGGGGGACACGGGAAGATACGCAGTATTTT
TRBJ2-1 few TRBD2 TRBV19 CASSVAGGGGEQFF TGTGCCAGTTCTGTAGCGGGAGGAGGCGGTGAGCAGTTCTTC
TRBJ2-2 many TRBD1 TRBV7-2 CASSWTGGTGELFF TGTGCCAGCAGCTGGACAGGGGGCACCGGGGAGCTGTTTTTT
TRBJ1-1 few NA TRBV7-8 CASSLWGEGTEAFF TGTGCCAGCAGCTTATGGGGGGAGGGGACTGAAGCTTTCTTT
TRBJ2-1 few TRBD2 TRBV2 CASSVGLAGGNEQFF TGTGCCAGCAGTGTGGGACTAGCGGGAGGGAATGAGCAGTTCTTC